This T cell receptor (beta chain) was obtained from a study of post-analysis software for immune sequencing data (dated by TCRdb to the mid-2010s). About the study as a whole: Relapsing-remitting, secondary progressive and progressive-relapsing multiple sclerosis were recorded as disease courses, and subtype annotation was lacking for some patients. The patient repertoires were set against around ten previously published healthy control repertoires from donors whose ages ranged from roughly 6 to 26 years. A subset of samples was prepared in parallel using single-end sample barcoding, then pooled and co-amplified after Illumina adapter ligation. Study-wide conclusions, independent of this receptor: Significantly lower normalized Chao1 diversity was found in multiple sclerosis patients than in controls, suggesting substantial peripheral T-cell clonal expansion. The multiple sclerosis patient group was slightly younger than the control group. A few TRBV segments, including TRBV5-6, TRBV5-1 and TRBV20-1, were significantly more frequent in patients than controls. Direct clustering with F measure revealed strong co-clustering of samples prepared in the same batch, which led to a batch-effect correction.

To demonstrate the VDJtools post-analysis software, TCR beta repertoires were profiled from the peripheral blood of 10 to 15 young patients with multiple sclerosis. The patients with multiple sclerosis were children and adolescents between about 6 and 16 years of age. Regarding this clonotype: Its antigen remains undetermined. Per-base quality was not reported, and no clone a single base away is much larger than it.

Library construction relied on PCR. The sequencing machine was an Illumina HiSeq 2500. Unique molecular identifiers were incorporated into TCR beta cDNA libraries to reduce PCR and sequencing biases. Every 1 to 10 million input T cells yielded some 500,000 cDNA molecules, meaning each molecule approximated one T cell. Patient libraries were prepared and sequenced with the same protocol used for the earlier healthy control dataset. Within a given batch, samples were prepared together, multiplexed and sequenced on the same HiSeq lane. The authors' analysis ran thus. Raw barcoded reads were processed with MIGEC, and single-read molecular identifier groups were discarded before consensus assembly and CDR3 extraction. VDJtools was used for post-analysis of the clonotype tables, and diversity was normalized by down-sampling every dataset to the size of the smallest sample. Repertoire overlap clustering matched CDR3 amino acid but not nucleotide sequences to correct batch-related cross-sample contamination. TCRdb handled the public reads itself, with Q25 trimming in fastp and clone calling in MiXCR, and kept productive beta chains. Merged by CDR3 protein, the rows form single entries marked with the most common genes and DNA. These V and J calls derive from TCRdb rather than the authors' analysis. In all, the sample holds approximately 660,000 distinct CDR3 sequences, and 55% to 60% of those were seen once. Roughly 12% of the sample is held by the ten biggest clonotypes.

CDR1 is given as SGDLS and CDR2 as YYNGEE, both from the germline V gene. The CDR3, cysteine through phenylalanine, is 17 amino acids long. Only the CDR3 region is kept as DNA, spanning 51 bases read in frame from base 1. V is pared back by 4 bases and J by 1 base, with 18 bases lying between the germline termini. The receptor was isolated from a girl aged 2 to 10 with multiple sclerosis. The sequenced sample was blood. The chain is assembled from TRBV9 and TRBJ2-1; matching of 5 bases hints at TRBD2 as the D gene. The CDR3 amino acid sequence is: CASSKEVRPGSYNEQFF. The DNA is TGTGCCAGCAGCAAAGAGGTACGCCCGGGATCCTACAATGAGCAGTTCTTC.